This TCR beta chain was retrieved from a study of cytomegalovirus exposure and HLA in healthy donors. Those who donated were healthy bone marrow donors. There were likely unrecorded immune exposures, though donors were nominally healthy when sampled. The CDR3 has 16 residues. Germline V gene data show CDR1 as MDHEN and CDR2 as SYDVKM. J gave up 7 bases and V 7 bases, and 13 bases lay outside the gene matches. Study-level points and caveats: There was a cluster of highly shared sequence variants that was likely a sequencing artifact. Reported results showed that the classifier diagnosed cytomegalovirus status with high specificity and sensitivity.

On this clone: Antigen unknown.

The primer mix had 60 Vbeta and 13 Jbeta primers. Clones were sequenced by immunoSEQ multiplex PCR, and TCRdb holds only the in-frame ones, with some missing. The top ten clones hold roughly 3.4% of a sample with around 93,000 clones, roughly 82% of them seen once. The specimen sequenced was PBMCs. This sequence originates from a man between 25 and 39 years old in good health and CMV-seropositive. This sequence joins TRBV28 and TRBJ1-6, with TRBD1 matching 7 bases. CDR3 coding DNA: TGTGCCAGCACCCTACGGACAGGACTGCCAAATTCACCCCTCCACTTT. As protein: CASTLRTGLPNSPLHF.